Presented here are 3 T cell receptor beta chains from one specimen sequenced in a study of blood T cell repertoires in COVID-19. Libraries were prepared by immunoSEQ multiplex PCR; TCRdb keeps only in-frame clonotypes and omits some of them. The repertoire holds 70,000 to 90,000 clones, with approximately 90% as singletons. Source material: PBMCs or T cells enriched from blood (not recorded which). The receptors stem from a woman in her forties or fifties with acute COVID-19.

The rearrangement links TRBV10-1 to TRBJ1-1; 7 bases are shared with TRBD1. This CDR3 contains 13 residues. The trim removed 4 bases at V and 4 bases at J, leaving 3 bases unmatched. From germline, CDR1 is WNHNN and CDR2 SYGVQD (reference sequence). This CDR3 reads CASSARQGTEAFF. For the CDR3, the DNA is TGCGCCAGCAGTGCCCGACAGGGCACTGAAGCTTTCTTT.

This sequence joins TRBV7-8 and TRBJ1-4; possible D gene TRBD1, 5 bases. V was pared by 4 bases and J by 5 bases, with 14 bases between. The CDR3 runs to 15 residues. The germline CDR1 and CDR2 sequences are SGHVS and FQNEAQ. The CDR3 sequence: CASSSWDFGNEKLFF. The CDR3 bases are TGTGCCAGCAGCTCATGGGACTTCGGAAATGAAAAACTGTTTTTT.

The chain employs TRBV6-5 and TRBJ1-6; D gene unclear. V dropped 6 bases and J dropped 5 bases, with 5 bases sitting between them. The CDR3 sequence is 12 residues long. CDR1 and CDR2 from the germline V gene are MNHEY and SVGAGI. CDR3 nucleotide sequence: TGTGCCAGCAGGAGGGATAATTCACCCCTCCACTTT. This sequence encodes CASRRDNSPLHF.